Listed here are 20 T cell receptor beta chains from one sample, sequenced in a study of shared T cell receptors in the human thymus. The table came from immunoSEQ multiplex PCR; TCRdb's copy has only in-frame clones and leaves some out. The sample has approximately 490,000 clones; 75% to 80% are singletons. The same sample was also studied in work on human thymus T cells.

The sequencing input was thymocytes. The receptors derive from a boy in the first two years of life with a congenital heart defect.

The chain links TRBV30 to TRBJ1-2; D is perhaps TRBD1 (6 bases). The V gene's germline CDR1 is GTSNPN and CDR2 SVGIG (reference sequence). This CDR3 is built from 14 residues. V shed 3 bases and J shed 0 bases, with 11 bases lying between them. CDR3 sequence (DNA): TGTGCCTGGAGGGGGGCCAGCCCTAACTATGGCTACACCTTC. Translating it yields CAWRGASPNYGYTF.

V and J are TRBV9 and TRBJ2-7, with 7 bases that match TRBD1. Germline V CDR1 and CDR2: SGDLS, YYNGEE. J lost 5 bases, V lost 0 bases, and 8 bases had no gene match. CDR3 length equals 15 residues. CDR3 region: CASSVVGRQGDEQYF. The CDR3 region has the DNA TGTGCCAGCAGCGTAGTGGGTAGACAGGGTGACGAGCAGTACTTC.

The rearrangement links TRBV15 to TRBJ1-1; maybe TRBD1 (5 bases). Trimming took 0 bases from V and 8 from J, leaving 13 bases between them. CDR3 length: 14 amino acids. Germline V CDR1 and CDR2: LNHNV, YYDKDF (reference sequence). CDR3 sequence (DNA): TGTGCCACCAGCAGAGATACAGGCGGATTGGAAGCTTTCTTT. This encodes CATSRDTGGLEAFF.

The chain combines TRBV14 with TRBJ2-7; the D is unclear. The CDR3 loop spans 12 amino acids. Germline CDR1 is SGHDN and CDR2 is FVKESK. V lost 4 bases and J 4 bases, leaving 8 bases between the germline ends. DNA of the CDR3: TGTGCCAGCAGCCTCCTTAGATACGAGCAGTACTTC. This translates into CASSLLRYEQYF.

This clone has only a few counts. The chain couples TRBV4-3 to TRBJ2-2; D unresolved. Germline CDR1 LGHNA, CDR2 YSLEER. The CDR3 is 16 residues long. Trimming left V 0 bases short and J 0 bases short, with 8 bases between. In DNA form, the CDR3 reads TGCGCCAGCAGCCAAGATCCCCCCGCGAACACCGGGGAGCTGTTTTTT. This gives the protein CASSQDPPANTGELFF.

The CDR3 is CASIRQGNSNQPQHF. The CDR3 DNA is TGTGCCAGCATCAGACAGGGTAACAGCAATCAGCCCCAGCATTTT. This chain joins TRBV6-1 and TRBJ1-5; TRBD1 matches at 7 bases. With 7 bases clipped from V and 1 base from J, the junction kept 7 bases outside the gene matches. The germline CDR1 and CDR2 sequences are MNHNS and SASEGT. This CDR3 spans 15 amino acids.

This clone was seen a single time. This sequence joins TRBV13 and TRBJ2-4, with TRBD1 as a possible D gene (6 bases). Germline values: CDR1 PRHDT, CDR2 FYEKMQ (reference sequence). The length of the CDR3 is 16 residues. With 5 bases removed from V and 0 bases from J, the gap between germline ends came to 14 bases. CDR3 residues: CASSAGAYLAKNIQYF. The CDR3 bases are TGTGCCAGCAGCGCAGGGGCCTATTTAGCCAAAAACATTCAGTACTTC.

The chain carries TRBV6-4 and TRBJ2-2, with 12 bases identical to TRBD2. CDR1 MRHNA and CDR2 SNTAGT come from the germline V gene. The CDR3 is made up of 17 amino acids. J lost 5 bases, V lost 4 bases, and 8 bases had no gene match. CDR3 loop: CASSASTSGRYTGELFF. CDR3 in DNA: TGTGCCAGCAGTGCCAGCACTAGCGGGAGGTATACCGGGGAGCTGTTTTTT.

The V and J genes are TRBV7-9 and TRBJ1-2, with a weak D call TRBD1 (5 bases). The CDR3 extends over 15 amino acids. Germline V gene lookup returns CDR1 SEHNR and CDR2 FQNEAQ (reference sequence). Trimming pared 4 bases from V and 3 bases from J, leaving 15 bases between. DNA for the CDR3: TGTGCCAGCAGCTCCCTGATAGGGGTGGACTATGGCTACACCTTC. As protein: CASSSLIGVDYGYTF.

The chain employs TRBV7-2 and TRBJ1-5; TRBD1 might be the D (5 bases). V was clipped by 4 bases and J by 0 bases, with 19 bases between them. The germline gives CDR1 SGHTA, CDR2 FQGNSA. This CDR3 spans 18 amino acids. DNA of the CDR3: TGTGCCAGCAGCTCGGGGGAACCAAACCACTATAGCAATCAGCCCCAGCATTTT. This translates into CASSSGEPNHYSNQPQHF.

The table lists this clone with a count of one. V and J are TRBV30 and TRBJ1-4, with no clear D. Between the trimmed V and J ends, which lost 2 bases and 3 bases, there was a span of 13 bases. Germline CDR1 GTSNPN, CDR2 SVGIG (reference sequence). CDR3 length: 15 amino acids. The CDR3, as DNA: TGTGCCTGGAGTCAGAGGAAAGAGGCTAATGAAAAACTGTTTTTT. Its protein product is CAWSQRKEANEKLFF.

This chain joins TRBV27 and TRBJ1-6, with 10 bases fitting TRBD1. This CDR3 is 14 amino acids long. Trimming at V came to 5 bases and at J to 11 bases, leaving 6 bases not matched to a gene. Per germline, CDR1 MNHEY and CDR2 SMNVEV (reference sequence). CDR3 amino acids: CASSRQGAKTPLHF. CDR3 coding DNA: TGTGCCAGCAGTAGACAGGGGGCAAAGACACCCCTCCACTTT.

This chain connects TRBV18 to TRBJ1-2; perhaps TRBD1 as D (6 bases). The CDR3 spans 15 residues. Trimming pared 3 bases from V and 3 bases from J, leaving 14 bases between. Germline loops: CDR1 KGHSH, CDR2 LQKENI. CDR3 sequence reads: CASSPTGKGYYGYTF. The CDR3 coding sequence is TGTGCCAGCTCACCTACAGGGAAAGGATACTATGGCTACACCTTC.

This chain connects TRBV27 to TRBJ2-1; TRBD2 agrees at 9 bases. CDR1 and CDR2 (germline): MNHEY, SMNVEV (reference sequence). The CDR3 covers 14 residues. V shed 7 bases and J 9 bases; nucleotides not matched to a gene: 10. The CDR3 sequence is CASIRGSGSCEQFF. For the CDR3, the DNA is TGTGCCAGCATCAGGGGTAGCGGGAGCTGTGAGCAGTTCTTC.

The V gene is TRBV5-1, the J gene TRBJ2-5; 8 nucleotides line up with TRBD2. Germline assignment: CDR1 SGHRS and CDR2 YFSETQ. The CDR3 loop spans 15 amino acids. The junction had 6 bases not matched to a gene; V was cut back by 0 bases and J by 5 bases. Written as DNA, the CDR3 is TGCGCCAGCAGCTTGGGAGGCGGGAGGTTTGAGACCCAGTACTTC. Its protein product is CASSLGGGRFETQYF.

The gene calls are TRBV6-5 and TRBJ2-7; D not resolved. Deletions cut 6 bases from V and 0 bases from J, with 9 bases between. Germline V gives CDR1 MNHEY, CDR2 SVGAGI. There are 13 residues in the CDR3. DNA of the CDR3: TGTGCCAGCAGACTTCCGAGCTCCTACGAGCAGTACTTC. Its protein is CASRLPSSYEQYF.

This clone was seen only a few times. The genes are TRBV5-1 and TRBJ1-1; no clear D gene. V was pared by 0 bases and J by 5 bases, with 11 bases between. The CDR3 is 14 residues long. The germline V gene has CDR1 SGHRS and CDR2 YFSETQ. The CDR3 region has the DNA TGCGCCAGCAGCTTGGTGAGGGAAGGGACTGAAGCTTTCTTT. Encoded protein: CASSLVREGTEAFF.

V and J are TRBV5-4 and TRBJ2-1; 8 positions match TRBD1. CDR1 and CDR2 from the germline V gene are SGHNT and YYREEE (reference sequence). The CDR3 spans 14 residues. Trimming at V came to 3 bases and at J to 9 bases, leaving 8 bases not matched to a gene. CDR3 coding DNA: TGTGCCAGCAGCTGGAGGGCAGGGGGCGGTGAGCAGTTCTTC. Protein sequence: CASSWRAGGGEQFF. The full variable domain, in which reference TRBV5-4 and TRBJ2-1 provide the parts outside the CDR3, is ETGVTQSPTHLIKTRGQQVTLRCSSQSGHNTVSWYQQALGQGPQFIFQYYREEENGRGNFPPRFSGLQFPNYSSELNVNALELDDSALYLCASSWRAGGGEQFFGPGTRLTVL.

The rearrangement links TRBV7-6 to TRBJ2-5, with D possibly matching TRBD2 (5 bases). Near its end, the DNA agrees better with TRBJ2-7, so the J call may be wrong. The CDR3 loop spans 16 amino acids. Germline-derived CDR1 and CDR2 are SGHVS and FNYEAQ. CDR3 residues: CASSLGASRTSYEQYF. The CDR3 bases are TGTGCCAGCAGCTTAGGAGCTAGCCGAACCTCCTACGAGCAGTACTTC.

The V and J genes are TRBV29-1 and TRBJ1-4, with 8 bases lining up with TRBD1. The CDR3 runs 12 residues. Trimming removed 2 bases from V and 7 bases from J; junction bases left unmatched: 0. From germline, CDR1 is SQVTM and CDR2 ANQGSEA. The CDR3 bases are TGCAGCGTTGAAACAGGGGGTGAAAAACTGTTTTTT. Its translation: CSVETGGEKLFF.